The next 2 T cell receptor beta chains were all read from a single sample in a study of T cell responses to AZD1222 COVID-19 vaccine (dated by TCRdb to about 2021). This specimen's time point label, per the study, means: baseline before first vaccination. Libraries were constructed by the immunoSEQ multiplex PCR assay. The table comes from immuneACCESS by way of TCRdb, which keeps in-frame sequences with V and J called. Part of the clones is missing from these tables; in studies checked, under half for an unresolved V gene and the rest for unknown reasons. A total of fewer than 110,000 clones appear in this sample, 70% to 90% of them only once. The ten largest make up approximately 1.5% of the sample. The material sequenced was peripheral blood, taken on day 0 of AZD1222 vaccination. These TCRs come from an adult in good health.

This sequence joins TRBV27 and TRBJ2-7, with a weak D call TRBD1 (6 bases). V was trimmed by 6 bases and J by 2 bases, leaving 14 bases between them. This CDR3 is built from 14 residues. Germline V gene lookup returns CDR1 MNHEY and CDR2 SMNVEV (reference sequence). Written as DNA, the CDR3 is TGTGCCAGCAGGCCGGACAGAGGTACCTACGAGCAGTACTTC. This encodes CASRPDRGTYEQYF.

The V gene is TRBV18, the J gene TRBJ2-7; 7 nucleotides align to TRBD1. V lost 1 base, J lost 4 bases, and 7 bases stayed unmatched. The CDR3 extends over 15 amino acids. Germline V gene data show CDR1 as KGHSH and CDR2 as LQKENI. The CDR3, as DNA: TGTGCCAGCTCACCACTCCGGGGACAGACTTACGAGCAGTACTTC. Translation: CASSPLRGQTYEQYF.